The next 9 T cell receptor beta chains were all read from a single sample in a study of cytomegalovirus exposure and HLA in healthy donors. In the PCR, 60 Vbeta and 13 Jbeta primers were used. The table came from immunoSEQ multiplex PCR; TCRdb's copy has only in-frame clones and leaves some out. The sample lists around 110,000 clones, 79% occurring once. Material: PBMCs. These receptors were collected from a woman under 30 in good health and CMV-seropositive.

This clone was observed once. The chain has TRBV20-1 and TRBJ2-7, with 8 nucleotides matching TRBD1. The CDR3 covers 11 residues. Germline values: CDR1 DFQATT, CDR2 SNEGSKA (reference sequence). Trimming at V came to 4 bases and at J to 9 bases, leaving 5 bases not matched to a gene. The CDR3, as DNA: TGCAGTGCTACTGGGACAGGAGGGCAGTACTTC. Residues: CSATGTGGQYF.

The rearrangement uses TRBV10-3 and TRBJ2-5; D might be TRBD1 (6 bases). Germline V gives CDR1 ENHRY, CDR2 SYGVKD. The CDR3 loop spans 15 amino acids. Trimming removed 6 bases at V and 2 bases at J, with 16 bases between. As DNA, the CDR3 is TGTGCCATCAGGTCAGGGACAACCGTTCAAGAGACCCAGTACTTC. Protein sequence: CAIRSGTTVQETQYF.

For the CDR3, the DNA is TGTGCCAGCAGTTACTCGTGGAGGAGCTCTGGAAACACCATATATTTT. It is translated as CASSYSWRSSGNTIYF. This chain joins TRBV6-5 and TRBJ1-3; D is undetermined. The CDR3 consists of 16 residues. Germline V gene lookup returns CDR1 MNHEY and CDR2 SVGAGI. Trimming took 0 bases from V and 0 from J, leaving 9 bases between them.

This clone has a handful of counts. Within the sample, other DNA sequences also encode this same CDR3. The gene calls are TRBV7-9 and TRBJ2-7, with 11 bases identical to TRBD2. The CDR3 is made up of 14 amino acids. Unmatched junction bases numbered 1, after V lost 3 bases and J lost 3 bases. CDR1 and CDR2 (germline): SEHNR, FQNEAQ (reference sequence). The CDR3 protein is CASSFLAGGYEQYF. The DNA for the CDR3 is TGTGCCAGCAGCTTCCTAGCGGGGGGCTACGAGCAGTACTTC.

The rearrangement links TRBV5-1 to TRBJ1-4, with D tentatively TRBD1 (6 bases). The germline gives CDR1 SGHRS, CDR2 YFSETQ. This CDR3 has 14 residues. V was pared by 0 bases and J by 4 bases, with 7 bases between. For the CDR3, the DNA is TGCGCCAGCAGCTTGGGACAGGTTAATGAAAAACTGTTTTTT. Protein: CASSLGQVNEKLFF.

This chain joins TRBV5-6 and TRBJ2-1; D gene ambiguous. The germline gives CDR1 SGHDT, CDR2 YYEEEE. V was cut by 2 bases and J by 3 bases, with 9 bases left in between. The CDR3 contains 14 residues. CDR3 DNA sequence: TGTGCCAGCAGCTTCCGTGAACTCTACAATGAGCAGTTCTTC. This sequence encodes CASSFRELYNEQFF.

CDR3 protein: CAISESKTGSYNEQFF. The CDR3 DNA reads as TGTGCCATCAGTGAGTCGAAGACAGGCTCCTACAATGAGCAGTTCTTC. The genes are TRBV10-3 and TRBJ2-1, with a weak D call TRBD1 (6 bases). The length of the CDR3 is 16 residues. V was trimmed by 0 bases and J by 0 bases, leaving 9 bases between them. The germline V gene encodes CDR1 ENHRY and CDR2 SYGVKD.

The chain uses TRBV28 and TRBJ2-7, with 9 nucleotides matching TRBD1. The V segment lost 2 bases and the J segment 6 bases; nucleotides outside the gene matches: 11. This CDR3 has 16 residues. Germline CDR1 reads MDHEN; CDR2 reads SYDVKM. CDR3 bases: TGTGCCAGCAGTTTACCTCCCCTGGGACAGGGAGGCGAGCAGTACTTC. It is translated as CASSLPPLGQGGEQYF.

The chain couples TRBV19 to TRBJ1-1; a weak D match, TRBD1 (6 bases). CDR3 length: 12 residues. Trimming pared 6 bases from V and 5 bases from J, leaving 10 bases between. The V gene's germline CDR1 is LNHDA and CDR2 SQIVND (reference sequence). The CDR3 spells CASRRGATEAFF. The DNA for the CDR3 is TGTGCCAGTAGGCGGGGGGCGACTGAAGCTTTCTTT.